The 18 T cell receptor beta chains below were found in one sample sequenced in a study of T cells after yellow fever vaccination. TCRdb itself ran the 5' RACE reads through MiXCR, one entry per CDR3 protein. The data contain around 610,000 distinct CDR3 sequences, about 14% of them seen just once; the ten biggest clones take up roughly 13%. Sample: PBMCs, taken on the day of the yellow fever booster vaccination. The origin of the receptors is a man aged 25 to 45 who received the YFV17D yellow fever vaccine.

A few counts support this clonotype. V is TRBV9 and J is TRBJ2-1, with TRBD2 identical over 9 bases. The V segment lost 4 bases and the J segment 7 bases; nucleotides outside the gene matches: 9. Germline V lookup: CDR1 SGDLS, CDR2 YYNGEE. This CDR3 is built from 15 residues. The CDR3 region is CASSFHGTSSNEQFF. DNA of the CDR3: TGTGCCAGCAGCTTCCACGGGACTAGCTCAAATGAGCAGTTCTTC.

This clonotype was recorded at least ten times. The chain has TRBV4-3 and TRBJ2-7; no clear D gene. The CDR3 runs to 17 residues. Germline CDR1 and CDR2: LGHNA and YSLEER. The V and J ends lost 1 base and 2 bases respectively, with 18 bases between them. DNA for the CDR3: TGCGCCAGCAGCCAAGCCCGCCCGACCTTGGTGCCCTACGAGCAGTACTTC. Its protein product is CASSQARPTLVPYEQYF.

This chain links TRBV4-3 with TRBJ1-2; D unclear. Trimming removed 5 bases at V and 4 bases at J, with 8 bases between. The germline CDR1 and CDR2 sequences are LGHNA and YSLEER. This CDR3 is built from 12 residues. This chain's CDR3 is CASSAFGYGYTF. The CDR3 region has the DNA TGCGCCAGCAGCGCTTTTGGCTATGGCTACACCTTC.

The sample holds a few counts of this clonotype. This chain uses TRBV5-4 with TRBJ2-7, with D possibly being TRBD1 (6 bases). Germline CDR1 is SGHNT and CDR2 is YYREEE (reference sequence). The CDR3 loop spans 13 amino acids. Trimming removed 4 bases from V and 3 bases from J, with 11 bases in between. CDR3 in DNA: TGTGCCAGCAGCCACCGGACAGACTACGAGCAGTACTTC. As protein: CASSHRTDYEQYF.

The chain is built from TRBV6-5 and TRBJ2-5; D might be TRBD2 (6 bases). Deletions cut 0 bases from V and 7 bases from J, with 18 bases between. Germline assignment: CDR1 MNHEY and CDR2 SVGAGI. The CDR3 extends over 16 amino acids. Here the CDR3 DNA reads TGTGCCAGCAGTTACTCCTCCCCAGCGGAGGGAGGGACCCAGTACTTC. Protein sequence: CASSYSSPAEGGTQYF.

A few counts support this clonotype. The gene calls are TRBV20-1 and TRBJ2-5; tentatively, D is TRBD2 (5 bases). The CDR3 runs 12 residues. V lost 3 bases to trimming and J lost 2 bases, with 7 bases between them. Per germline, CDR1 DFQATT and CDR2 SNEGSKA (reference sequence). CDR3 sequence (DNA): TGCAGTGCTAGTCGGGATCAAGAGACCCAGTACTTC. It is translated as CSASRDQETQYF.

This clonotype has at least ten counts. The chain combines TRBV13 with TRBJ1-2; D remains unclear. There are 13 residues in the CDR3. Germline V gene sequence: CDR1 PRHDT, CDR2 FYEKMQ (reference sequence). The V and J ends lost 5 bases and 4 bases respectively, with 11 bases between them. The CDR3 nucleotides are TGTGCCAGCAGCCAAACTGAGATCTATGGCTACACCTTC. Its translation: CASSQTEIYGYTF. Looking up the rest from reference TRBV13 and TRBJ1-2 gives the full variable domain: AAGVIQSPRHLIKEKRETATLKCYPIPRHDTVYWYQQGPGQDPQFLISFYEKMQSDKGSIPDRFSAQQFSDYHSELNMSSLELGDSALYFCASSQTEIYGYTFGSGTRLTVV.

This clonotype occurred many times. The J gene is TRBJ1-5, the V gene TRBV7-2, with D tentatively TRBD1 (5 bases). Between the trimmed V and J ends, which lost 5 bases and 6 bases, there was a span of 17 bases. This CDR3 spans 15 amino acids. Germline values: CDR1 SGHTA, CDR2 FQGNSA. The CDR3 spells CASSPPGPGGQPQHF. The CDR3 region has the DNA TGTGCCAGCAGCCCCCCGGGGCCCGGGGGTCAGCCCCAGCATTTT.

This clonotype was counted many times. DNA for the CDR3: TGCGCCAGCAGCGGGGGACAGGTCCTTGAGCAGTTCTTC. Translating gives CASSGGQVLEQFF. The gene calls are TRBV5-1 and TRBJ2-1; 8 bases map to TRBD1. V gave up 4 bases and J gave up 9 bases; unmatched junction bases: 6. Germline-derived CDR1 and CDR2 are SGHRS and YFSETQ. This CDR3 region has 13 residues.

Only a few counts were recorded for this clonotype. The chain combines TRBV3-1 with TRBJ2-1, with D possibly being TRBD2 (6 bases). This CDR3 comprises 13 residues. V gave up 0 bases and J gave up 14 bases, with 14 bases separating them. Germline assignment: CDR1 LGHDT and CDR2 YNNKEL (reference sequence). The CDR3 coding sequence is TGTGCCAGCAGCCAAGATCGCGGGGTTAGAAAGTTCTTC. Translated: CASSQDRGVRKFF.

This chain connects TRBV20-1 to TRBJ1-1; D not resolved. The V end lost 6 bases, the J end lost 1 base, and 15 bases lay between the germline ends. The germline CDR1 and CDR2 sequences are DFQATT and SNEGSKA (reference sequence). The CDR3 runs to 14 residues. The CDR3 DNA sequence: TGCAGTGCCATTGATTGGGGTCGGAACACTGAAGCTTTCTTT. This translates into CSAIDWGRNTEAFF.

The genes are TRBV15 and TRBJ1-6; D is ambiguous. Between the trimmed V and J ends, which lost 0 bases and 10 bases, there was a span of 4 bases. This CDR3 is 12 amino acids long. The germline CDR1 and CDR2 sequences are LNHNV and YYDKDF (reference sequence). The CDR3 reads CATSRDRSPLHF. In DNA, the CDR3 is TGTGCCACCAGCAGAGATCGGTCACCCCTCCACTTT. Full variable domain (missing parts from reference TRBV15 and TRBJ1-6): DAMVIQNPRYQVTQFGKPVTLSCSQTLNHNVMYWYQQKSSQAPKLLFHYYDKDFNNEADTPDNFQSRRPNTSFCFLDIRSPGLGDTAMYLCATSRDRSPLHFGNGTRLTVT.

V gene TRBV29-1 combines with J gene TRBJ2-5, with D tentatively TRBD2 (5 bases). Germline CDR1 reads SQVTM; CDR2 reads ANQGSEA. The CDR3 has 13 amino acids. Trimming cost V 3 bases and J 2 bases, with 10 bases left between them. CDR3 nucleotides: TGCAGCGTTGACCTAGCTGCTCAAGAGACCCAGTACTTC. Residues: CSVDLAAQETQYF.

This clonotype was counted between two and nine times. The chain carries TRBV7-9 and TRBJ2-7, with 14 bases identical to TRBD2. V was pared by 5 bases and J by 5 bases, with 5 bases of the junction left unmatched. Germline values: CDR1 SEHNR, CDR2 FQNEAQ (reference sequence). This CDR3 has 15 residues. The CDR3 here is CASSNLGLAGDEQYF. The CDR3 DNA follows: TGTGCCAGCAGCAACTTGGGACTAGCGGGAGACGAGCAGTACTTC.

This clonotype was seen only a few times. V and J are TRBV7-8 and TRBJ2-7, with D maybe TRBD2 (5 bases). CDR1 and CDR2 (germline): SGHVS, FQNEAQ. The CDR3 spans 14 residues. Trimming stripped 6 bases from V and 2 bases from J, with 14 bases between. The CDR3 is CASSFLAQPYEQYF. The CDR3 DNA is TGTGCCAGCAGTTTCTTAGCGCAACCCTACGAGCAGTACTTC.

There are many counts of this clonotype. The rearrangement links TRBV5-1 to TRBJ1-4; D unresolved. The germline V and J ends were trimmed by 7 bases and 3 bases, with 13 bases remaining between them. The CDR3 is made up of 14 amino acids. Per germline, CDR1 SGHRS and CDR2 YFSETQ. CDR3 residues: CASRIVGANEKLFF. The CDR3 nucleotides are TGCGCCAGCCGGATCGTTGGGGCTAATGAAAAACTGTTTTTT. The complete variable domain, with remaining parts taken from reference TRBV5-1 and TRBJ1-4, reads KAGVTQTPRYLIKTRGQQVTLSCSPISGHRSVSWYQQTPGQGLQFLFEYFSETQRNKGNFPGRFSGRQFSNSRSEMNVSTLELGDSALYLCASRIVGANEKLFFGSGTQLSVL.

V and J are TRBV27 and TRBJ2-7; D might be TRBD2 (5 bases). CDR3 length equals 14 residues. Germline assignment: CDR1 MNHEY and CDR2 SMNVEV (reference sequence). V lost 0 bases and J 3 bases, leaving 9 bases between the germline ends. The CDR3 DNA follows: TGTGCCAGCAGTTTATCTCGGACTGTCTACGAGCAGTACTTC. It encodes CASSLSRTVYEQYF.

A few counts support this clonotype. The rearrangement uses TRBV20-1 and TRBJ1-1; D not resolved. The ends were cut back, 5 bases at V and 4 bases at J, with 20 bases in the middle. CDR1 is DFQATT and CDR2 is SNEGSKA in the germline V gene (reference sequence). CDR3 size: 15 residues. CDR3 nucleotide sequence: TGCAGTGCTGGTCGATCGGAGGCGATGGCCACTGAAGCTTTCTTT. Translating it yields CSAGRSEAMATEAFF.